This is a list of T cell receptor beta chains from one sample in a study of blood T cell repertoires in COVID-19. Sequenced by immunoSEQ multiplex PCR; TCRdb stores in-frame clones only, minus some. The profile shows roughly 53,000 clones, roughly 90% of them singletons. The sequencing input was peripheral blood. The receptors originated from a human donor in a cohort sampled during active COVID-19. Each CDR3 is given with its conserved first and last residue. The order of the fields is clone size, V gene, D gene, J gene, CDR3 length, CDR3 DNA, CDR3 protein. D genes are given only for firm matches. For some rows the clone size is stated as once, few or many, or as a class when expanded; others skip it.

.	TRBV24-1	.	TRBJ2-1	12	TGTGCCACCAGTGAAACTTACAATGAGCAGTTCTTC	CATSETYNEQFF
.	TRBV25-1	TRBD2	TRBJ2-1	13	TGTGCCAGCAGTGACTTAGCGGGCAATGAGCAGTTCTTC	CASSDLAGNEQFF
.	TRBV19	.	TRBJ2-4	17	TGTGCCAGTAGTATAGGGGTAAGGGAGTGGACCAAAAACATTCAGTACTTC	CASSIGVREWTKNIQYF
once	TRBV14	.	TRBJ1-2	13	TGTGCCAGCAGTATCCAGGGTAACTATGGCTACACCTTC	CASSIQGNYGYTF
.	TRBV7-3	TRBD1	TRBJ1-1	14	TGTGCCAGCAGCCTCGAGGGGGCGGACACTGAAGCTTTCTTT	CASSLEGADTEAFF
.	TRBV3-1/TRBV3-2	.	TRBJ2-3	12	TGTGCCAGCAGCTCTAGCACAGATACGCAGTATTTT	CASSSSTDTQYF
.	TRBV6-4	TRBD1	TRBJ1-6	16	TGTGCCAGCAGTCAAAAAGGGGACAGGCGGAATTCACCCCTCCACTTT	CASSQKGDRRNSPLHF
.	TRBV28	TRBD1	TRBJ2-5	14	TGTGCCAGCAGACTAGGGGGCGAGGGGGAGACCCAGTACTTC	CASRLGGEGETQYF
.	TRBV11-2	.	TRBJ1-4	16	TGTGCCAGCAGCTTGCAGTCAGGTGGGACTAATGAAAAACTGTTTTTT	CASSLQSGGTNEKLFF
.	TRBV24-1	.	TRBJ2-2	17	TGTGCCACCAGTGACTTCCCCGGGACTTTGAACACCGGGGAGCTGTTTTTT	CATSDFPGTLNTGELFF
.	TRBV15	TRBD2	TRBJ2-1	14	TGTGCCACCAGCAGATCGACTAGCGGGGCCCTGCAGTTCTTC	CATSRSTSGALQFF
.	TRBV11-3	TRBD1	TRBJ2-1	16	TGTGCCAGCAGCTTAGGTGGGACAGGGGGGAACAATGAGCAGTTCTTC	CASSLGGTGGNNEQFF
few	TRBV7-2	TRBD2	TRBJ2-1	19	TGTGCCAGCAGCTTACGTTTCAAGTTTGGGGGGACTAGTACCAATGAGCAGTTCTTC	CASSLRFKFGGTSTNEQFF
.	TRBV5-5	.	TRBJ1-2	16	TGTGCCAGCAGTCGCTTCACAGGGATCCCCGGCTATGGCTACACCTTC	CASSRFTGIPGYGYTF
.	TRBV7-9	.	TRBJ2-1	16	TGTGCCAGCAGCTTAAATGGCGCCAGGGGAATCAATGAGCAGTTCTTC	CASSLNGARGINEQFF
.	TRBV10-3	.	TRBJ2-1	15	TGTGCCACATCACCCGAAGCCGGGACCTACAATGAGCAGTTCTTC	CATSPEAGTYNEQFF
.	TRBV29-1	TRBD1	TRBJ1-2	16	TGCAGCGTTGAGGTAGGGACAGGGAGGACGTCTAGGCGCTACACCTTC	CSVEVGTGRTSRRYTF
.	TRBV7-2	TRBD2	TRBJ2-5	16	TGTGCCAGCAGCCTAACTAGCGGGGGGTTCCTAGGGACCCAGTACTTC	CASSLTSGGFLGTQYF
.	TRBV9	TRBD2	TRBJ2-3	17	TGTGCCAGCAGCGTAGCTGGGACTAGCGGGGGGGCAGATACGCAGTATTTT	CASSVAGTSGGADTQYF
.	TRBV11-1	TRBD2	TRBJ2-5	16	TGTGCCAGCAGCTCCCTAGCGGGAGAGGAGGGTGAGACCCAGTACTTC	CASSSLAGEEGETQYF
.	TRBV5-5	.	TRBJ1-6	12	TGTGCCAGCAGCTCCCACGGTTTACCCCTCCACTTT	CASSSHGLPLHF
.	TRBV9	.	TRBJ2-3	16	TGTGCCAGCAGCGTAACCGGCGGGACTAGCACAGATACGCAGTATTTT	CASSVTGGTSTDTQYF
.	TRBV7-2	TRBD2	TRBJ2-5	18	TGTGCCAGCAGCCCACGGACTAGCGGGGGAATGACGAAAGAGACCCAGTACTTC	CASSPRTSGGMTKETQYF
once	TRBV2	.	TRBJ1-1	14	TGTGCCAGCAGTTCCACAACGGGGGTCACTGAAGCTTTCTTT	CASSSTTGVTEAFF
once	TRBV6-5	.	TRBJ1-2	13	TGTGCCAGCAGTCGGCAGGGAATGTATGGCTACACCTTC	CASSRQGMYGYTF
.	TRBV4-1	TRBD2	TRBJ2-5	16	TGCGCCAGCAGCCAAGCAACTAGCGCCTTACAAGAGACCCAGTACTTC	CASSQATSALQETQYF
.	TRBV19	TRBD1	TRBJ1-2	16	TGTGCCAGTAGTATAGTCCGGGACAGGGCTAACTATGGCTACACCTTC	CASSIVRDRANYGYTF
.	TRBV19	.	TRBJ1-1	14	TGTGCCAGTAGTATCGACAGGAGGAACACTGAAGCTTTCTTT	CASSIDRRNTEAFF
.	TRBV10-3	TRBD1	TRBJ1-3	15	TGTGCCATCAGTGATTTAAGACAGGGAGGAAACACCATATATTTT	CAISDLRQGGNTIYF
.	TRBV7-6	.	TRBJ1-1	14	TGTGCCAGCAGCTTAGGTTTCTCGAGGGCTGAAGCTTTCTTT	CASSLGFSRAEAFF
.	TRBV4-2	TRBD2	TRBJ2-1	19	TGTGCCAGCAGCCAAGGGGCCCCGGGACTAGCGGGGGGGACAAATGAGCAGTTCTTC	CASSQGAPGLAGGTNEQFF
.	TRBV18	.	TRBJ1-4	13	TGTGCCAGCTACGGGGAGGGTGATGAAAAACTGTTTTTT	CASYGEGDEKLFF
.	TRBV24-1	TRBD2	TRBJ2-3	14	TGTGCCACCAGTCTAGCGGGGACTACAGATACGCAGTATTTT	CATSLAGTTDTQYF
.	TRBV4-1	.	TRBJ1-2	15	TGCGCCAGCAGCCAAGATTGGAAACAGAACTATGGCTACACCTTC	CASSQDWKQNYGYTF
.	TRBV27	TRBD1	TRBJ2-2	16	TGTGCCAGAAATCTGGTGAGGGGGCCTCGGGCCGGGGAGCTGTTTTTT	CARNLVRGPRAGELFF
.	TRBV9	.	TRBJ1-2	11	TGTGCCAGCAGCGCGAGCGATGGCTACACCTTC	CASSASDGYTF
.	TRBV6-5	TRBD1	TRBJ1-1	14	TGTGCCAGCGAATTGGGACAGCAGAACACTGAAGCTTTCTTT	CASELGQQNTEAFF
.	TRBV12-3/TRBV12-4	.	TRBJ2-3	12	TGTGCCAGCAGTAATTACACAGATACGCAGTATTTT	CASSNYTDTQYF
.	TRBV7-8	.	TRBJ1-5	13	TGTGCCAGCAGCTTAGACCAGAATCAGCCCCAGCATTTT	CASSLDQNQPQHF
.	TRBV5-6	.	TRBJ2-4	15	TGTGCCAGCAGCTTGTTCGCCCGGGCCAAAAACATTCAGTACTTC	CASSLFARAKNIQYF
.	TRBV3-1/TRBV3-2	TRBD1	TRBJ1-2	17	TGTGCCAGCAGCCAAGAATTTGGGACAGCGGATTACTATGGCTACACCTTC	CASSQEFGTADYYGYTF
.	TRBV29-1	.	TRBJ2-1	11	TGCAGCGTTGGGAGAGACAATGAGCAGTTCTTC	CSVGRDNEQFF
.	TRBV25-1	.	TRBJ2-5	13	TGTGCCAGCAGGTCACAGGATCAAGAGACCCAGTACTTC	CASRSQDQETQYF
.	TRBV5-5	TRBD1	TRBJ1-6	18	TGTGCCAGCAGCTCCGGGACAGGGGCTACCTCCTATAATTCACCCCTCCACTTT	CASSSGTGATSYNSPLHF
.	TRBV20-1	.	TRBJ2-1	11	TGCAGTGCTAGTCGGTCGGGTGAGCAGTTCTTC	CSASRSGEQFF
.	TRBV7-2	.	TRBJ2-2	15	TGTGCCAGCAGCGTCAATACCCCGGGATCCGGGGAGCTGTTTTTT	CASSVNTPGSGELFF
.	TRBV28	.	TRBJ1-1	13	TGTGCCAGCAGTTTGGGGGCTGGCACTGAAGCTTTCTTT	CASSLGAGTEAFF
.	TRBV11-2	.	TRBJ1-6	15	TGTGCCAGCAGCTTAGTCCCGTTCCCGAATTCACCCCTCCACTTT	CASSLVPFPNSPLHF
.	TRBV9	.	TRBJ2-1	12	TGTGCCAGCACGGGACTTGGGAATGAGCAGTTCTTC	CASTGLGNEQFF
.	TRBV5-4	.	TRBJ1-1	15	TGTGCCAGCAGCTTGGTAAGGGGCGGGAACACTGAAGCTTTCTTT	CASSLVRGGNTEAFF
.	TRBV5-1	.	TRBJ2-7	16	TGCGCCAGCAGCAGATCAAGCGGTCCGAGCTCCTACGAGCAGTACTTC	CASSRSSGPSSYEQYF
once	TRBV7-2	TRBD2	TRBJ2-7	19	TGTGCCAGCAGCCTTAAGTCACTAGCGGGGCGATACGGCGCGCACGAGCAGTACTTC	CASSLKSLAGRYGAHEQYF
.	TRBV14	TRBD2	TRBJ2-7	18	TGTGCCAGCAGCCAGTATCCGGGACTAGGATCATTTCGCTACGAGCAGTACTTC	CASSQYPGLGSFRYEQYF